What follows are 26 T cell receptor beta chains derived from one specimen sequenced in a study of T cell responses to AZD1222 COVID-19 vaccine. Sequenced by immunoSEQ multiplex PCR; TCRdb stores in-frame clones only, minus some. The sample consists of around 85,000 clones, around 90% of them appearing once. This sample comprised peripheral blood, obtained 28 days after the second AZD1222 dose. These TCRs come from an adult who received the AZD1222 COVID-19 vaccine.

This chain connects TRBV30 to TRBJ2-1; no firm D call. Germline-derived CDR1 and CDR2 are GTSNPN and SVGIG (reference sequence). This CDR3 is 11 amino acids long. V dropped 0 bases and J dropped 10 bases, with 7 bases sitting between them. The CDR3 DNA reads TGTGCCTGGAGTGTGTTAGAGGAGCAGTTCTTC. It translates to CAWSVLEEQFF.

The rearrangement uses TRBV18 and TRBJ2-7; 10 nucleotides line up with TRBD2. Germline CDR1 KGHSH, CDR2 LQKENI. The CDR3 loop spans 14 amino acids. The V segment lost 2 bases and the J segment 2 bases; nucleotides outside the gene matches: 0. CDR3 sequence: CASSPTSGAYEQYF. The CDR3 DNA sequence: TGTGCCAGCTCACCAACTAGCGGGGCCTACGAGCAGTACTTC.

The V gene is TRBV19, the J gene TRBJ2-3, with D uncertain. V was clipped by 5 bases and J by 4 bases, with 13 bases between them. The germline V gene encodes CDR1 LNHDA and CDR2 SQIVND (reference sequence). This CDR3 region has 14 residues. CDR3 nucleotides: TGTGCCAGTAGTCTTCGGACGCACGCAGATACGCAGTATTTT. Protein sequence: CASSLRTHADTQYF.

The CDR3 loop reads CASSPRNEQYF. Written as DNA, the CDR3 is TGTGCCAGCAGTCCTCGAAACGAGCAGTACTTC. This rearrangement joins TRBV28 to TRBJ2-7; D not certain. The CDR3 runs to 11 residues. The V end lost 5 bases, the J end lost 5 bases, and 7 bases lay between the germline ends. CDR1 MDHEN and CDR2 SYDVKM come from the germline V gene.

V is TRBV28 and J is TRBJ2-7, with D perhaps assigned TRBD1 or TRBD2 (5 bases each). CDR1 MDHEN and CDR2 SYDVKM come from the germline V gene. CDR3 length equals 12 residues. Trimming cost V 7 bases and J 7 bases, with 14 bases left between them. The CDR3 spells CASTPGPWEQYF. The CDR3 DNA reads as TGTGCCAGCACTCCGGGGCCCTGGGAGCAGTACTTC.

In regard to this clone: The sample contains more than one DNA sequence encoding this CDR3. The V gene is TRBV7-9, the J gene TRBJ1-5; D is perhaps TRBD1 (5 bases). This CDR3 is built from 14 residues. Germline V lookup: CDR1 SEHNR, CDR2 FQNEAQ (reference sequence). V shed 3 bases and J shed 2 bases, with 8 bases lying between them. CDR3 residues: CASSLGGGNQPQHF. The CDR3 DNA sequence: TGTGCCAGCAGCTTGGGGGGAGGCAATCAGCCCCAGCATTTT.

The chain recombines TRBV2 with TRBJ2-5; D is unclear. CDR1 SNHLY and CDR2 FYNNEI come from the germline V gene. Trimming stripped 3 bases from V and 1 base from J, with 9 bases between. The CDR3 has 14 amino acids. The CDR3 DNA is TGTGCCAGCAGTGATCCCCTGCGCCAAGAGACCCAGTACTTC. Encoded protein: CASSDPLRQETQYF.

The CDR3 DNA reads as TGTGCCAGCAGCGACGGGACTTCATCGAGCGATGAGCAGTTCTTC. This sequence encodes CASSDGTSSSDEQFF. This chain uses TRBV28 with TRBJ2-1; tentative D call: TRBD2 (6 bases). Trimming removed 6 bases from V and 8 bases from J, with 20 bases in between. The CDR3 sequence is 15 residues long. CDR1 and CDR2 from the germline V gene are MDHEN and SYDVKM. Based on the CDR3 plus reference TRBV28 and TRBJ2-1, the full variable domain is DVKVTQSSRYLVKRTGEKVFLECVQDMDHENMFWYRQDPGLGLRLIYFSYDVKMKEKGDIPEGYSVSREKKERFSLILESASTNQTSMYLCASSDGTSSSDEQFFGPGTRLTVL.

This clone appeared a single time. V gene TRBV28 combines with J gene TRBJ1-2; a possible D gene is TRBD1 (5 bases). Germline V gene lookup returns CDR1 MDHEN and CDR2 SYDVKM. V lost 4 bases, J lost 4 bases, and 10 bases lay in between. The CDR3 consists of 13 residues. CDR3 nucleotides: TGTGCCAGCAGTTCCCAAGGGGTCTATGGCTACACCTTC. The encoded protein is CASSSQGVYGYTF.

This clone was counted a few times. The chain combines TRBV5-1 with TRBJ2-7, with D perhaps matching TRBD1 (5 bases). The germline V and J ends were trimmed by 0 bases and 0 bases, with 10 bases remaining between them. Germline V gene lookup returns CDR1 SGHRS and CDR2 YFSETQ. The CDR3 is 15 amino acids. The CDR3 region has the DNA TGCGCCAGCAGCTTGGCAGCAGGGCCCTCCTACGAGCAGTACTTC. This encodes CASSLAAGPSYEQYF.

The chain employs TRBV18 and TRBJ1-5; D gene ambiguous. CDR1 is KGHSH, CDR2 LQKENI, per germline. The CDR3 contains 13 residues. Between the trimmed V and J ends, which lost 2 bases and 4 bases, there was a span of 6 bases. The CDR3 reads CASSPDRNQPQHF. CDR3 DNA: TGTGCCAGCTCACCAGACCGAAATCAGCCCCAGCATTTT. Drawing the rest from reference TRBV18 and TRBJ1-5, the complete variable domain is NAGVMQNPRHLVRRRGQEARLRCSPMKGHSHVYWYRQLPEEGLKFMVYLQKENIIDESGMPKERFSAEFPKEGPSILRIQQVVRGDSAAYFCASSPDRNQPQHFGDGTRLSIL.

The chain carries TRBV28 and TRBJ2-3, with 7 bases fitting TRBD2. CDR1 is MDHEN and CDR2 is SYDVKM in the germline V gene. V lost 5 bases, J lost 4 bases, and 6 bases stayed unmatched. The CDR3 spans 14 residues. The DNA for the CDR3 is TGTGCCAGCAGTCCCGGACTAGGGGCAGATACGCAGTATTTT. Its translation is CASSPGLGADTQYF. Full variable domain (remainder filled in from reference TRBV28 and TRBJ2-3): DVKVTQSSRYLVKRTGEKVFLECVQDMDHENMFWYRQDPGLGLRLIYFSYDVKMKEKGDIPEGYSVSREKKERFSLILESASTNQTSMYLCASSPGLGADTQYFGPGTRLTVL.

Here the CDR3 DNA reads TGTGCCTGGAGCCACAGGAGCAATCAGCCCCAGCATTTT. This gives the protein CAWSHRSNQPQHF. The chain has TRBV30 and TRBJ1-5, with a tentative D call TRBD1 (5 bases). The CDR3 extends over 13 amino acids. Per germline, CDR1 GTSNPN and CDR2 SVGIG (reference sequence). V lost 3 bases and J 1 base, leaving 7 bases between the germline ends.

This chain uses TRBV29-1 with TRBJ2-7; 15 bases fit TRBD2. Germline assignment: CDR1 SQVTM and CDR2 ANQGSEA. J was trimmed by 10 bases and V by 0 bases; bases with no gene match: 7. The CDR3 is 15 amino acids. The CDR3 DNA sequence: TGCAGCGTTGAAGATTCCGGACTAGCGGGGGGGCGCCAGTACTTC. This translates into CSVEDSGLAGGRQYF.

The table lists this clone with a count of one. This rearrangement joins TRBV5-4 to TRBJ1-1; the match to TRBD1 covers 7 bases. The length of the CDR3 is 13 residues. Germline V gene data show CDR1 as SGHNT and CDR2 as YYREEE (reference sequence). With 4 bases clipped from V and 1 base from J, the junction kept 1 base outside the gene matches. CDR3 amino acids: CASSRDRNTEAFF. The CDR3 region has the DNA TGTGCCAGCAGCCGGGACAGGAACACTGAAGCTTTCTTT.

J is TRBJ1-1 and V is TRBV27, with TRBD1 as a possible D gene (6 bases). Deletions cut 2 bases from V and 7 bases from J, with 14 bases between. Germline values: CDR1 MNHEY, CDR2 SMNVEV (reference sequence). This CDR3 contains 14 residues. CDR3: CASSLEGGRGEAFF. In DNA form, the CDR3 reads TGTGCCAGCAGTTTAGAGGGGGGGCGAGGTGAAGCTTTCTTT.

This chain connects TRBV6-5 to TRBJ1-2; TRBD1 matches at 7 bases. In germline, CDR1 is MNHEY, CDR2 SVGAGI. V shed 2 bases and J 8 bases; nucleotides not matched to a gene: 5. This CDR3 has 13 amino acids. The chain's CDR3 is CASSYGTASGYTF. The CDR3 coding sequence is TGTGCCAGCAGTTACGGGACAGCGTCCGGCTACACCTTC.

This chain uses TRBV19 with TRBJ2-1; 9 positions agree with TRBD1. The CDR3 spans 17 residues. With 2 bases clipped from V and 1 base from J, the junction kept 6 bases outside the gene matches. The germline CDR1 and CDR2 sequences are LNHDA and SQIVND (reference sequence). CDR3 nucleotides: TGTGCCAGTAGTATACGAGGACAGGGGCGTTCCTACAATGAGCAGTTCTTC. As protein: CASSIRGQGRSYNEQFF.

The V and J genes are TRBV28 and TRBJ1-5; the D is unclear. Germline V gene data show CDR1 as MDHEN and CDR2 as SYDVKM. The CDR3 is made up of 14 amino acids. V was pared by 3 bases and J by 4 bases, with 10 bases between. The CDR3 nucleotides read TGTGCCAGCAGTTTCATACTTGATAATCAGCCCCAGCATTTT. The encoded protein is CASSFILDNQPQHF. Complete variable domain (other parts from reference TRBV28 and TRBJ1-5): DVKVTQSSRYLVKRTGEKVFLECVQDMDHENMFWYRQDPGLGLRLIYFSYDVKMKEKGDIPEGYSVSREKKERFSLILESASTNQTSMYLCASSFILDNQPQHFGDGTRLSIL.

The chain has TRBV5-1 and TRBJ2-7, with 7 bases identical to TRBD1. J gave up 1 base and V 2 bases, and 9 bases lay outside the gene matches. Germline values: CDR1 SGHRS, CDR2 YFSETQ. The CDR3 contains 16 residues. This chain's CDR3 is CASSFAPRQGSYEQYF. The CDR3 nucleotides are TGCGCCAGCAGCTTTGCCCCGCGACAGGGATCCTACGAGCAGTACTTC.

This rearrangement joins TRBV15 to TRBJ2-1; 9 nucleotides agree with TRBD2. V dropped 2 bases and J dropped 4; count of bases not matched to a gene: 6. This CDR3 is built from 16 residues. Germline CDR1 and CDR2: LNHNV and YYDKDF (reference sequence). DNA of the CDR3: TGTGCCACCAGCAGACCCGGGCTAGCGGGGTACAATGAGCAGTTCTTC. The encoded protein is CATSRPGLAGYNEQFF.

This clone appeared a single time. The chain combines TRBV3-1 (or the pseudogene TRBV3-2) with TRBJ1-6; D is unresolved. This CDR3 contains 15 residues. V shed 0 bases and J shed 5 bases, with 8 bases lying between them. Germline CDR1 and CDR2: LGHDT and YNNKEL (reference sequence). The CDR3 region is CASSQETANNSPLHF. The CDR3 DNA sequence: TGTGCCAGCAGCCAAGAAACAGCCAATAATTCACCCCTCCACTTT.

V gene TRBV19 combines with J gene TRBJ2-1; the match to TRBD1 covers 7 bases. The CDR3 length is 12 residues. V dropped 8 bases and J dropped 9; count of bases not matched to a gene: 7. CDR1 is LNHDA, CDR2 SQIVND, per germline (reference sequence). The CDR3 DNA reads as TGTGCCAGTTGCGAGGGGGCGGCTGAGCAGTTCTTC. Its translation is CASCEGAAEQFF.

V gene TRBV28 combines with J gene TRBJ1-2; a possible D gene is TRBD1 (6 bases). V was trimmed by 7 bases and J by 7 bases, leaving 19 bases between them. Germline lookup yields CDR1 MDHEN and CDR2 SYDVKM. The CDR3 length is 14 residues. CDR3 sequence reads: CASTAGGAQRGYTF. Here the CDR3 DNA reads TGTGCCAGCACAGCCGGGGGGGCGCAGCGTGGCTACACCTTC.

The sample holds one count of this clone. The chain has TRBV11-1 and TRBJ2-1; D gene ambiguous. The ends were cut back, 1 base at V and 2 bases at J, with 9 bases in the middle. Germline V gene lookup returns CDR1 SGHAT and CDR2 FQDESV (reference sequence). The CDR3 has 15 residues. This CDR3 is CASSLGRSAYNEQFF. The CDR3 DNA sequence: TGTGCCAGCAGCTTAGGTCGGAGCGCCTACAATGAGCAGTTCTTC.

As DNA, the CDR3 is TGTGCCAGCAGGGACTCCGGCACAGATACGCAGTATTTT. It translates to CASRDSGTDTQYF. The V and J genes are TRBV6-5 and TRBJ2-3; D is perhaps TRBD2 (5 bases). From germline, CDR1 is MNHEY and CDR2 SVGAGI. This CDR3 comprises 13 residues. V was pared by 6 bases and J by 1 base, with 8 bases between.